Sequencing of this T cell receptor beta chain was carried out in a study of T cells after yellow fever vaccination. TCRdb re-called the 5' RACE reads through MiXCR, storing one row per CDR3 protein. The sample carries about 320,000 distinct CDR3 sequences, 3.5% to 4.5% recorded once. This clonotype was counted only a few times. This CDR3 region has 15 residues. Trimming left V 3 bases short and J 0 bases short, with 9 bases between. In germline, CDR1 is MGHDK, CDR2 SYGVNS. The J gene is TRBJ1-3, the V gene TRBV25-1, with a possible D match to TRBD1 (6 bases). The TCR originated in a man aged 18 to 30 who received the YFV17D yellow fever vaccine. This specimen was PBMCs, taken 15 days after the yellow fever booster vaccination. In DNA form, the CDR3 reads TGTGCCAGCAGTGACCGGGACATCTCTGGAAACACCATATATTTT. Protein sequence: CASSDRDISGNTIYF. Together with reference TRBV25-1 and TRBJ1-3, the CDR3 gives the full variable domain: EADIYQTPRYLVIGTGKKITLECSQTMGHDKMYWYQQDPGMELHLIHYSYGVNSTEKGDLSSESTVSRIRTEHFPLTLESARPSHTSQYLCASSDRDISGNTIYFGEGSWLTVV.